The 29 T cell receptor beta chains below all came from one sample that was sequenced in a study of blood T cell repertoires in COVID-19. Profiling relied on immunoSEQ multiplex PCR, and the TCRdb table lists in-frame clones only, not all of them. The sample consists of 13,000 to 15,000 clones, roughly 85% of them appearing once. Sequencing was carried out using peripheral blood. Receptors were obtained from a man aged 35 to 55 with active or convalescent COVID-19.

The rearrangement uses TRBV7-2 and TRBJ2-3; D possibly corresponds to TRBD1 (5 bases). Germline CDR1 and CDR2: SGHTA and FQGNSA. V lost 1 base and J 4 bases, leaving 9 bases between the germline ends. This CDR3 spans 14 amino acids. The DNA for the CDR3 is TGTGCCAGCAGCTTAGTCAGGGCCCCAGATACGCAGTATTTT. Protein sequence: CASSLVRAPDTQYF. The entire variable domain, with the rest obtained from reference TRBV7-2 and TRBJ2-3, is as follows: GAGVSQSPSNKVTEKGKDVELRCDPISGHTALYWYRQSLGQGLEFLIYFQGNSAPDKSGLPSDRFSAERTGGSVSTLTIQRTQQEDSAVYLCASSLVRAPDTQYFGPGTRLTVL.

This clone has more than one count but fewer than ten. The chain uses TRBV10-3 and TRBJ2-7; perhaps TRBD1 as D (6 bases). Germline V gene data show CDR1 as ENHRY and CDR2 as SYGVKD. Trimming removed 0 bases at V and 5 bases at J, with 11 bases between. CDR3 size: 14 residues. Here the CDR3 DNA reads TGTGCCATCAGTGAGTCGGGGGCAAGGAACGAGCAGTACTTC. Its protein product is CAISESGARNEQYF.

This chain joins TRBV9 and TRBJ2-3, with D possibly being TRBD2 (7 bases). Germline V gives CDR1 SGDLS, CDR2 YYNGEE. The germline V and J ends were trimmed by 0 bases and 4 bases, with 24 bases remaining between them. CDR3 length: 19 amino acids. In nucleotides, the CDR3 is TGTGCCAGCAGCGTAGAATCGACGGGGTTGGCGGGGGCCCCAGATACGCAGTATTTT. Its translation is CASSVESTGLAGAPDTQYF.

This clone was counted once. V usage is TRBV25-1 and J usage is TRBJ1-6; D is ambiguous. Germline V gene data show CDR1 as MGHDK and CDR2 as SYGVNS. The CDR3 loop spans 14 amino acids. V was shortened by 7 bases and J by 14 bases, with 21 bases between the two germline ends. Here the CDR3 reads CASTAGISPTALHF. The CDR3 coding sequence is TGTGCCAGCACAGCCGGGATCTCTCCTACGGCCCTCCACTTT.

V usage is TRBV7-6 and J usage is TRBJ1-6, with 8 bases lining up with TRBD1. This CDR3 contains 15 residues. CDR1 and CDR2 (germline): SGHVS, FNYEAQ. Trimming removed 4 bases from V and 9 bases from J; junction bases left unmatched: 8. Here the CDR3 reads CASSSQGARGSPLHF. DNA for the CDR3: TGTGCCAGCAGCTCCCAGGGGGCCCGGGGTTCACCCCTCCACTTT. The full variable domain, its missing parts supplied by reference TRBV7-6 and TRBJ1-6, is GAGVSQSPRYKVTKRGQDVALRCDPISGHVSLYWYRQALGQGPEFLTYFNYEAQQDKSGLPNDRFSAERPEGSISTLTIQRTEQRDSAMYRCASSSQGARGSPLHFGNGTRLTVT.

The chain uses TRBV7-2 and TRBJ1-2; possibly TRBD1 for D (5 bases). Looked up from germline, CDR1 is SGHTA and CDR2 is FQGNSA. CDR3 length: 15 amino acids. The ends were cut back, 5 bases at V and 6 bases at J, with 19 bases in the middle. Here the CDR3 DNA reads TGTGCCAGCAGCCCCTGGATCGGGGGGGGTGATGGCTACACCTTC. It specifies CASSPWIGGGDGYTF.

The chain combines TRBV20-1 with TRBJ1-2; 9 nucleotides agree with TRBD1. Germline V gene data show CDR1 as DFQATT and CDR2 as SNEGSKA (reference sequence). The CDR3 has 11 residues. After removal of 5 bases from V and 5 bases from J, the junction contained 0 bases not matched to a gene. The CDR3 spells CSAGTGYGYTF. Written as DNA, the CDR3 is TGCAGTGCTGGGACAGGGTATGGCTACACCTTC.

The V call is TRBV27, the J call TRBJ1-1; TRBD1 might be the D (6 bases). The CDR3 has 15 residues. Trimming removed 0 bases from V and 5 bases from J, with 13 bases in between. Germline lookup yields CDR1 MNHEY and CDR2 SMNVEV (reference sequence). The CDR3: CASSLSIQGSTEAFF. CDR3 coding DNA: TGTGCCAGCAGTTTATCGATTCAGGGGAGTACTGAAGCTTTCTTT.

The V gene is TRBV7-6, the J gene TRBJ2-7; TRBD1 agrees at 7 bases. Trimming took 0 bases from V and 5 from J; bases not matched to a gene: 4. This CDR3 is 14 amino acids long. CDR1 is SGHVS and CDR2 is FNYEAQ in the germline V gene. The CDR3 bases are TGTGCCAGCAGCTTAGCCACTCAGGGGGACGAGCAGTACTTC. It codes for CASSLATQGDEQYF. Using reference TRBV7-6 and TRBJ2-7 for the parts outside the CDR3, the full variable domain is GAGVSQSPRYKVTKRGQDVALRCDPISGHVSLYWYRQALGQGPEFLTYFNYEAQQDKSGLPNDRFSAERPEGSISTLTIQRTEQRDSAMYRCASSLATQGDEQYFGPGTRLTVT.

This chain joins TRBV11-2 and TRBJ1-1; perhaps TRBD1 as D (6 bases). The V and J ends lost 5 bases and 1 base respectively, with 11 bases between them. Per germline, CDR1 SGHAT and CDR2 FQNNGV. This CDR3 spans 14 amino acids. CDR3 loop: CASSRKGQNTEAFF. In DNA, the CDR3 is TGTGCCAGCAGCCGGAAGGGACAGAACACTGAAGCTTTCTTT.

This clone turned up a few times. CDR3 coding DNA: TGTGCCAGCAGTTCGGGAGACGAGGGAGGAGAGACCCAGTACTTC. As protein: CASSSGDEGGETQYF. The V gene is TRBV6-2 or TRBV6-3, the J gene TRBJ2-5; perhaps TRBD2 as D (6 bases). V was trimmed by 4 bases and J by 4 bases, leaving 16 bases between them. The CDR3 is 15 residues long. In germline, CDR1 is MNHEY, CDR2 SVGEGT.

The rearrangement links TRBV27 to TRBJ2-1, with TRBD1 identical over 10 bases. CDR3 length: 15 amino acids. CDR1 and CDR2 (germline): MNHEY, SMNVEV (reference sequence). V was clipped by 6 bases and J by 7 bases; unmatched bases: 9. The CDR3 region is CASSRQGAWGNEQFF. The CDR3 coding sequence is TGTGCCAGCAGCCGACAGGGGGCATGGGGGAATGAGCAGTTCTTC.

This clone was seen only a few times. The V call is TRBV11-2, the J call TRBJ2-7, with D perhaps TRBD2 (6 bases). Germline V gene data show CDR1 as SGHAT and CDR2 as FQNNGV. CDR3 length equals 18 residues. Trimming shortened V by 5 bases and J by 3 bases, and 26 bases separated the two germline ends. CDR3 residues: CASSPLSVGKGLSYEQYF. The CDR3 DNA is TGTGCCAGCAGCCCCCTGTCCGTCGGGAAGGGACTTAGCTACGAGCAGTACTTC.

The chain has TRBV19 and TRBJ1-3, with D uncertain. This CDR3 has 13 residues. V was shortened by 10 bases and J by 0 bases, with 10 bases between the two germline ends. The germline V gene has CDR1 LNHDA and CDR2 SQIVND (reference sequence). The CDR3 DNA sequence: TGTGCCACCTCGGGAGCCTCTGGAAACACCATATATTTT. It translates to CATSGASGNTIYF. Filled out from reference TRBV19 and TRBJ1-3, the complete variable domain reads DGGITQSPKYLFRKEGQNVTLSCEQNLNHDAMYWYRQDPGQGLRLIYYSQIVNDFQKGDIAEGYSVSREKKESFPLTVTSAQKNPTAFYLCATSGASGNTIYFGEGSWLTVV.

The rearrangement joins TRBV28 to TRBJ1-5, with D perhaps TRBD1 (5 bases). The CDR3 extends over 17 amino acids. The germline V and J ends were trimmed by 4 bases and 5 bases, with 21 bases remaining between them. The germline CDR1 and CDR2 sequences are MDHEN and SYDVKM. CDR3 in amino acids: CASSSLSVTGGDQPQHF. DNA for the CDR3: TGTGCCAGCAGTTCCCTGAGTGTAACGGGGGGAGATCAGCCCCAGCATTTT.

This clone came up once. The chain combines TRBV2 with TRBJ1-4, with 7 bases lining up with TRBD1. Germline CDR1 is SNHLY and CDR2 is FYNNEI. This CDR3 has 14 amino acids. V lost 6 bases to trimming and J lost 5 bases; unmatched junction nucleotides: 6. CDR3 in amino acids: CASRTGTVNEKLFF. The CDR3 DNA follows: TGTGCCAGCAGAACCGGGACAGTGAATGAAAAACTGTTTTTT.

The chain links TRBV20-1 to TRBJ2-5, with TRBD2 matching 8 bases. The CDR3 totals 11 residues. Germline V gene data show CDR1 as DFQATT and CDR2 as SNEGSKA (reference sequence). Trimming took 3 bases from V and 7 from J; bases not matched to a gene: 1. CDR3 region: CSASLAGTQYF. The DNA for the CDR3 is TGCAGTGCTAGCCTAGCGGGGACCCAGTACTTC.

This clone was recorded only once. The chain couples TRBV6-5 to TRBJ2-5; 10 nucleotides agree with TRBD1. The ends lost 9 bases at V and 3 bases at J; junction bases unmatched: 7. CDR3 size: 14 residues. The V gene's germline CDR1 is MNHEY and CDR2 SVGAGI. In DNA form, the CDR3 reads TGTGCCAGTATTTTCGGGACAGGGGAAGAGACCCAGTACTTC. This encodes CASIFGTGEETQYF.

J is TRBJ1-2 and V is TRBV20-1; D is ambiguous. Germline CDR1 and CDR2: DFQATT and SNEGSKA (reference sequence). The CDR3 contains 13 residues. Trimming took 3 bases from V and 2 from J, leaving 10 bases between them. Here the CDR3 DNA reads TGCAGTGCTAGTGAGCGTAACAACTATGGCTACACCTTC. Protein: CSASERNNYGYTF.

This clone has just one count. The chain is built from TRBV10-3 and TRBJ2-5, with a possible D match to TRBD2 (6 bases). From germline, CDR1 is ENHRY and CDR2 SYGVKD. This CDR3 has 15 amino acids. The V gene lost 4 bases and the J gene lost 5 bases, with 17 bases spanning the gap. CDR3 DNA: TGTGCCATCAGTGGGGCGGGGCGGGGAGAGGAGACCCAGTACTTC. Translating it yields CAISGAGRGEETQYF.

The V and J genes are TRBV18 and TRBJ2-1; 11 nucleotides line up with TRBD1. V trimming: 4 bases; J trimming: 9 bases; junction bases outside the gene matches: 14. In germline, CDR1 is KGHSH, CDR2 LQKENI. The CDR3 totals 17 residues. For the CDR3, the DNA is TGTGCCAGCTCACGCAACCGACCGGGACAGGGGGACAGTGAGCAGTTCTTC. Translated: CASSRNRPGQGDSEQFF.

CDR3 amino acids: CASSRAGVYGYTF. The CDR3 coding sequence is TGTGCCAGCAGCCGAGCAGGGGTCTATGGCTACACCTTC. This rearrangement joins TRBV14 to TRBJ1-2, with a weak D call TRBD1 (6 bases). With 4 bases removed from V and 4 bases from J, the gap between germline ends came to 10 bases. This CDR3 has 13 residues. The V gene's germline CDR1 is SGHDN and CDR2 FVKESK.

The chain is built from TRBV7-8 and TRBJ2-1; no definite D call. V was clipped by 5 bases and J by 2 bases, with 13 bases between them. CDR3 length: 15 amino acids. In germline, CDR1 is SGHVS, CDR2 FQNEAQ. This CDR3 is CASSNPMRTYNEQFF. The DNA for the CDR3 is TGTGCCAGCAGCAACCCAATGAGAACCTACAATGAGCAGTTCTTC.

V usage is TRBV5-1 and J usage is TRBJ2-2, with D possibly matching TRBD2 (7 bases). V lost 4 bases and J lost 6, with 13 bases in between. Germline assignment: CDR1 SGHRS and CDR2 YFSETQ. This CDR3 has 14 amino acids. The CDR3 protein is CASSAGGQAGELFF. Written as DNA, the CDR3 is TGCGCCAGCAGCGCCGGGGGGCAGGCCGGGGAGCTGTTTTTT.

This clone was recorded a few times. The chain combines TRBV29-1 with TRBJ1-5, with D perhaps TRBD1 (5 bases). Germline loops: CDR1 SQVTM, CDR2 ANQGSEA. The germline V and J ends were trimmed by 4 bases and 4 bases, with 11 bases remaining between them. The CDR3 consists of 13 residues. The CDR3 is CSVGAGNNQPQHF. CDR3 in DNA: TGCAGCGTTGGGGCAGGGAATAATCAGCCCCAGCATTTT.

The V gene is TRBV18, the J gene TRBJ2-1; 9 bases are a match to TRBD1. The length of the CDR3 is 16 residues. V was pared by 2 bases and J by 6 bases, with 8 bases of the junction left unmatched. Germline V CDR1 and CDR2: KGHSH, LQKENI. The CDR3 loop reads CASSPGFGDRANEQFF. CDR3 DNA: TGTGCCAGCTCACCAGGCTTCGGGGACAGGGCCAATGAGCAGTTCTTC.

The chain uses TRBV5-4 and TRBJ1-3; TRBD1 aligns across 8 bases. V gave up 4 bases and J gave up 0 bases; unmatched junction bases: 0. Germline lookup yields CDR1 SGHNT and CDR2 YYREEE (reference sequence). This CDR3 contains 14 residues. CDR3 DNA sequence: TGTGCCAGCAGCACAGGGGGCTCTGGAAACACCATATATTTT. Translated: CASSTGGSGNTIYF. The variable domain in full, with the rest retrieved from reference TRBV5-4 and TRBJ1-3, is ETGVTQSPTHLIKTRGQQVTLRCSSQSGHNTVSWYQQALGQGPQFIFQYYREEENGRGNFPPRFSGLQFPNYSSELNVNALELDDSALYLCASSTGGSGNTIYFGEGSWLTVV.

V and J are TRBV5-4 and TRBJ1-3; tentative D call: TRBD1 (6 bases). The germline V and J ends were trimmed by 3 bases and 7 bases, with 11 bases remaining between them. From germline, CDR1 is SGHNT and CDR2 YYREEE (reference sequence). The CDR3 has 13 amino acids. As DNA, the CDR3 is TGTGCCAGCAGCTCAGGGGTCTCGAACACCATATATTTT. It is translated as CASSSGVSNTIYF.

The chain joins TRBV11-3 to TRBJ1-1; 8 positions agree with TRBD1. The CDR3 sequence is 14 residues long. Trimming at V came to 4 bases and at J to 1 base, leaving 2 bases not matched to a gene. Germline V CDR1 and CDR2: SGHNT, YENEEA. The CDR3 sequence: CASSSGTGNTEAFF. CDR3 bases: TGTGCCAGCAGCTCAGGGACAGGGAACACTGAAGCTTTCTTT.